The entry below describes one T cell receptor beta chain. The CDR3 loop spans 13 amino acids. The V gene's germline CDR1 is ENHRY and CDR2 SYGVKD. V lost 9 bases and J 3 bases, leaving 14 bases between the germline ends. This specimen comes from a study of blood T cell repertoires in COVID-19. Study as a whole: Researchers got acute and convalescent COVID-19 samples from the United States, Italy and Spain.

Study processing details: Using reference gene primer amplification, nucleated cell counts were estimated. TCRdb's copy holds only in-frame clones and misses some; the assay was immunoSEQ multiplex PCR. V and J calls and clone size are copied from that table; D and trimming were computed from the DNA. Among 250,000 to 300,000 clones listed, 89% were seen once. This TCR was sampled from a woman aged 55-69 years with acute or convalescent COVID-19. The sample consisted of peripheral blood. The chain employs TRBV10-3 and TRBJ1-2; unclear D gene. The CDR3 nucleotides are TGTGCCATAGGCGGGGAATTTGACTATGGCTACACCTTC. Translation gives CAIGGEFDYGYTF.